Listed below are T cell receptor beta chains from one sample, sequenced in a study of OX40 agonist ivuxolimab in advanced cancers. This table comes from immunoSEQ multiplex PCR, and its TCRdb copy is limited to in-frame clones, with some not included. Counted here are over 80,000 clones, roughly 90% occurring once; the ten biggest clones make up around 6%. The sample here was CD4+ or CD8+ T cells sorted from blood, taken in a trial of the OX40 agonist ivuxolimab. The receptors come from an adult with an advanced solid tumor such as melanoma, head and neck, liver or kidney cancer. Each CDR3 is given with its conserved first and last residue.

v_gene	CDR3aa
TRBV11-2	CASSLGTGKVPEAFF
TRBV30	CAWFSTRTGPNEQFF
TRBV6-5	CASSYALWSEAFF
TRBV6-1	CASSLRGVSSPLHF
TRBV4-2	CASSQAGGGNTEAFF
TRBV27	CASSSQVYTEAFF
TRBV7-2	CASSLGAQTEAFF
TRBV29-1	CSVDTAQETQYF
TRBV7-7	CASSLATRGTQYF
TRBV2	CASSESGQGWEQYF
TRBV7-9	CASSLGGIPEAFF
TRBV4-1	CASSQDYTSVAKNIQYF
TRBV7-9	CASTHNVPGGELFF
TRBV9	CASGGQGSTGELFF
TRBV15	CATSSLQGKAFF
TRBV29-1	CSVVQGAGANVLTF
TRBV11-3	CASSVTGTSVTGELFF
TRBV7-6	CASSPDRERQYF
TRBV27	CASSFYRVKVSTEAFF
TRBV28	CASSFLTSREQYF
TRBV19	CASSMVLRGRADTEAFF
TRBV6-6	CASSYDSTLNVAFF
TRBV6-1	CASSATTDTQYF
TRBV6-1	CASFLEVNTEAFF
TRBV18	CASSWTGNGYTF
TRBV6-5	CASSFSFDSPLHF
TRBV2	CASSPTGTSFEQYF
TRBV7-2	CASSLGTTGQPQHF
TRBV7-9	CASSLAGGHNEQFF
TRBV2	CASSPLSGSTDTQYF
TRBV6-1	CASSELDYGYTF
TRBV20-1	CSAPQSYEQYF
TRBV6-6	CASSFQPLGQAYEQYF
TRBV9	CASSVDRSYGYTF
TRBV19	CASSRGSSGGGEQFF
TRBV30	CAWSAQGFTEAFF
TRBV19	CASRAGPLNTEAFF
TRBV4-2	CASSQHSGQGFSPLHF
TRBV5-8	CASSLGILAGGDSYNEQFF
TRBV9	CASSVATEFQETQYF
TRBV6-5	CASGWAGTQGDTQYF
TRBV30	CAWTSQPGELFF
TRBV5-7	CASSLSLGRNTEAFF
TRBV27	CASSATGTGNQPQHF
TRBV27	CASSLKGLIMGQGALEQYF
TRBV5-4	CASSFGGEGTKLFF
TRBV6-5	CASSYGKQGRVTEAFF
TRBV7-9	CASSLTVSDTDTQYF
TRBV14	CASSQQNYGYTF
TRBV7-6	CASSPYANNNQPQHF
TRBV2	CASIREDRGNYGYTF
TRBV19	CASMTSGRVVGDEQFF
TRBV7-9	CASSSDTLYGYTF
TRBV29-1	CSAHEEGGGNYGYTF
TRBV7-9	CASSKTPGGEQYF
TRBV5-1	CASSLGADPLYNEQFF